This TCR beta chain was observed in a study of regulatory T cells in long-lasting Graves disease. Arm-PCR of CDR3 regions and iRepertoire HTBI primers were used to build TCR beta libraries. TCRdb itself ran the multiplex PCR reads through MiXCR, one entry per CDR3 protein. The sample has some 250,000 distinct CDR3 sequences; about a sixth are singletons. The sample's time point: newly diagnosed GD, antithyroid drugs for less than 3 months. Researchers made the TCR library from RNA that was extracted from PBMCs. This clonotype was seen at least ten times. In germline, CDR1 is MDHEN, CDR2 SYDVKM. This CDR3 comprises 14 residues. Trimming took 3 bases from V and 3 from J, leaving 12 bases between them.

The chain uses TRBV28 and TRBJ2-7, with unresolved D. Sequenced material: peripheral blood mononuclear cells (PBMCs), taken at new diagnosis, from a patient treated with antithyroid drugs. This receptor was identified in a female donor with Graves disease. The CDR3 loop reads CASSFITDLYEQYF. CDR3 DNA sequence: TGTGCCAGCAGTTTCATCACAGACCTCTACGAGCAGTACTTC.